The 20 T cell receptor beta chains in this list originate from one sample, sequenced in a study of blood T cell repertoires in COVID-19. The protocol was immunoSEQ multiplex PCR, while the TCRdb copy is restricted to in-frame clones and leaves out a portion. The repertoire holds some 83,000 clones, with over 80% as singletons. The sequenced sample was peripheral blood. The origin of the receptors is a man between 60 and 75 years old with active or convalescent COVID-19.

The rearrangement links TRBV3-1 (or the pseudogene TRBV3-2) to TRBJ1-2; the match to TRBD1 covers 10 bases. CDR1 and CDR2 from the germline V gene are LGHDT and YNNKEL (reference sequence). Trimming removed 1 base from V and 8 bases from J; junction bases left unmatched: 13. This CDR3 has 17 residues. CDR3 nucleotide sequence: TGTGCCAGCAGCCAAGCAGACAGGGGGCGACGGATCGACGGCTACACCTTC. This codes for CASSQADRGRRIDGYTF.

The chain uses TRBV10-1 and TRBJ2-5; D is possibly TRBD1 (6 bases). The CDR3 loop spans 13 amino acids. Trimming shortened V by 7 bases and J by 1 base, and 10 bases separated the two germline ends. Germline V gene data show CDR1 as WNHNN and CDR2 as SYGVQD (reference sequence). The CDR3 region is CASIPDSQETQYF. In nucleotides, the CDR3 is TGCGCCAGCATCCCGGACAGCCAAGAGACCCAGTACTTC.

J is TRBJ2-7 and V is TRBV7-9, with 8 positions matching TRBD1. The CDR3 is 15 residues long. Trimming at V came to 5 bases and at J to 5 bases, leaving 11 bases not matched to a gene. The germline V gene has CDR1 SEHNR and CDR2 FQNEAQ (reference sequence). The CDR3 sequence: CASSQIVDRVNEQYF. The CDR3 coding sequence is TGTGCCAGCAGCCAAATCGTGGACAGGGTGAACGAGCAGTACTTC.

In the case of this clone: Mismatch with germline at one junction end may stem from a read error. The rearrangement links TRBV7-7 to TRBJ2-5, with 9 nucleotides matching TRBD2. Germline loops: CDR1 SSHAT, CDR2 FNYEAQ (reference sequence). This CDR3 has 15 amino acids. CDR3 DNA: TGTGCTAGCAGCATGAGACTAGCGGAACAAGAGACCCAGTACTTC. It encodes CASSMRLAEQETQYF. Together with reference TRBV7-7 and TRBJ2-5, the CDR3 gives the full variable domain: GAGVSQSPRYKVTKRGQDVTLRCDPISSHATLYWYQQALGQGPEFLTYFNYEAQPDKSGLPSDRFSAERPEGSISTLTIQRTEQRDSAMYRCASSMRLAEQETQYFGPGTRLLVL.

The rearrangement uses TRBV6-5 and TRBJ1-3; possibly TRBD1 for D (5 bases). Trimming took off 6 bases at V and 0 bases at J, with 12 bases between the two ends. The CDR3 has 15 residues. The V gene's germline CDR1 is MNHEY and CDR2 SVGAGI. CDR3 DNA: TGTGCCAGCAGCAGGGACTTCGGCTCTGGAAACACCATATATTTT. Amino acids: CASSRDFGSGNTIYF.

The chain carries TRBV5-1 and TRBJ2-7, with D possibly matching TRBD2 (6 bases). V was shortened by 4 bases and J by 4 bases, with 15 bases between the two germline ends. CDR1 is SGHRS and CDR2 is YFSETQ in the germline V gene. The CDR3 spans 14 residues. The chain's CDR3 is CASSTGGAGYEQYF. In DNA form, the CDR3 reads TGCGCCAGCAGCACCGGAGGGGCGGGTTACGAGCAGTACTTC.

The V gene is TRBV5-6, the J gene TRBJ1-2, with D possibly matching TRBD1 (5 bases). The length of the CDR3 is 16 residues. The germline V gene has CDR1 SGHDT and CDR2 YYEEEE. Trimming took 4 bases from V and 6 from J, leaving 22 bases between them. CDR3 coding DNA: TGTGCCAGCAGCCCATATACCCCCGCAGGGTATGATGGCTACACCTTC. Amino acid sequence: CASSPYTPAGYDGYTF.

The chain uses TRBV9 and TRBJ1-4, with D unresolved. The V end was cut by 3 bases, the J end by 4 bases, with 16 bases between. The length of the CDR3 is 16 residues. CDR1 SGDLS and CDR2 YYNGEE come from the germline V gene. The CDR3 loop is CASSEAQDNFNEKLFF. The CDR3 DNA follows: TGTGCCAGCAGCGAAGCTCAAGACAACTTTAATGAAAAACTGTTTTTT.

The V and J genes are TRBV14 and TRBJ1-1; D call uncertain. CDR1 is SGHDN and CDR2 is FVKESK in the germline V gene. The CDR3 is 14 amino acids. Deletions cut 2 bases from V and 3 bases from J, with 10 bases between. The CDR3 is CASSQNSGYTEAFF. The DNA of the CDR3 is TGTGCCAGCAGCCAAAACAGTGGGTACACTGAAGCTTTCTTT.

This chain joins TRBV5-8 and TRBJ1-5; the D is unclear. Germline CDR1 SGHTS, CDR2 YDEGEE. With 0 bases removed from V and 2 bases from J, the gap between germline ends came to 6 bases. CDR3 size: 14 residues. In DNA, the CDR3 is TGTGCCAGCAGCTTGGTGCCAGGCAATCAGCCCCAGCATTTT. Translated, it gives CASSLVPGNQPQHF.

J is TRBJ2-1 and V is TRBV7-2; TRBD2 matches 9 bases. V lost 0 bases, J lost 8 bases, and 8 bases stayed unmatched. This CDR3 is built from 16 residues. The V gene's germline CDR1 is SGHTA and CDR2 FQGNSA. The CDR3 DNA reads as TGTGCCAGCAGCTTAGCCCCACAACTAGCGGGCGATGAGCAGTTCTTC. Amino acid sequence: CASSLAPQLAGDEQFF.

CDR3 sequence reads: CASGGRGSSYNEQFF. Written as DNA, the CDR3 is TGTGCCAGCGGAGGGCGGGGGAGCTCCTACAATGAGCAGTTCTTC. The chain joins TRBV5-4 to TRBJ2-1, with TRBD2 matching 7 bases. Germline V gene sequence: CDR1 SGHNT, CDR2 YYREEE (reference sequence). The CDR3 loop spans 15 amino acids. The ends lost 7 bases at V and 0 bases at J; junction bases unmatched: 7.

This clone has a handful of counts. The genes are TRBV30 and TRBJ2-3; 10 positions agree with TRBD2. V lost 1 base to trimming and J lost 1 base; unmatched junction nucleotides: 5. The V gene's germline CDR1 is GTSNPN and CDR2 SVGIG (reference sequence). The CDR3 is 16 amino acids. This CDR3 reads CAWSGLAGARTDTQYF. For the CDR3, the DNA is TGTGCCTGGAGTGGCCTAGCGGGGGCCCGCACAGATACGCAGTATTTT. The variable domain in full, completed from reference TRBV30 and TRBJ2-3, reads SQTIHQWPATLVQPVGSPLSLECTVEGTSNPNLYWYRQAAGRGLQLLFYSVGIGQISSEVPQNLSASRPQDRQFILSSKKLLLSDSGFYLCAWSGLAGARTDTQYFGPGTRLTVL.

This chain links TRBV29-1 with TRBJ1-5, with D unresolved. Trimming took 7 bases from V and 6 from J, leaving 13 bases between them. Germline V gene data show CDR1 as SQVTM and CDR2 as ANQGSEA. This CDR3 is built from 12 residues. In DNA form, the CDR3 reads TGCAGCGACATAGGAGTTAGTCAGCCCCAGCATTTT. This sequence encodes CSDIGVSQPQHF.

The genes are TRBV12-3 or TRBV12-4 and TRBJ1-2, with D possibly TRBD1 on 6 matching bases. The CDR3 is 13 amino acids. V lost 0 bases and J 5 bases, leaving 7 bases between the germline ends. The CDR3 region has the DNA TGTGCCAGCAGTTTAGCCCAGGGGTATGGCTACACCTTC. It yields the protein CASSLAQGYGYTF.

The V gene is TRBV5-4, the J gene TRBJ1-2; D unresolved. CDR3 size: 12 residues. Trimming took off 1 base at V and 5 bases at J, with 6 bases between the two ends. Germline lookup yields CDR1 SGHNT and CDR2 YYREEE (reference sequence). The CDR3 here is CASSLRGYGYTF. Written as DNA, the CDR3 is TGTGCCAGCAGCTTGCGGGGTTATGGCTACACCTTC.

The chain carries TRBV7-2 and TRBJ2-3; TRBD2 aligns across 8 bases. The CDR3 is 17 residues long. In germline, CDR1 is SGHTA, CDR2 FQGNSA. V lost 5 bases to trimming and J lost 4 bases; unmatched junction nucleotides: 14. The CDR3 DNA is TGTGCCAGCAGCCCCCCGGGGAGCGGGGGACTTTCAGATACGCAGTATTTT. Amino acids: CASSPPGSGGLSDTQYF.

The CDR3 DNA sequence: TGTGCCAGTAGTATAGAAGGCGAGCGGCAGTACTTC. The encoded protein is CASSIEGERQYF. The chain links TRBV19 to TRBJ2-7; D unresolved. There are 12 residues in the CDR3. The V end lost 0 bases, the J end lost 9 bases, and 9 bases lay between the germline ends. Germline V gene data show CDR1 as LNHDA and CDR2 as SQIVND (reference sequence).

The chain recombines TRBV7-2 with TRBJ2-5, with D tentatively TRBD2 (5 bases). The length of the CDR3 is 15 residues. Trimming shortened V by 5 bases and J by 5 bases, and 18 bases separated the two germline ends. The germline V gene has CDR1 SGHTA and CDR2 FQGNSA. The CDR3 here is CASSLGLGPGETQYF. For the CDR3, the DNA is TGTGCCAGCAGCCTCGGACTGGGCCCAGGCGAGACCCAGTACTTC.

CDR3 coding DNA: TGTGCCAGCAGCTCAGAGGACAGGGGGTATGGAAACACCATATATTTT. This gives the protein CASSSEDRGYGNTIYF. This rearrangement joins TRBV11-2 to TRBJ1-3, with 10 bases that match TRBD1. V gave up 4 bases and J gave up 3 bases; unmatched junction bases: 6. This CDR3 contains 16 residues. CDR1 SGHAT and CDR2 FQNNGV come from the germline V gene.